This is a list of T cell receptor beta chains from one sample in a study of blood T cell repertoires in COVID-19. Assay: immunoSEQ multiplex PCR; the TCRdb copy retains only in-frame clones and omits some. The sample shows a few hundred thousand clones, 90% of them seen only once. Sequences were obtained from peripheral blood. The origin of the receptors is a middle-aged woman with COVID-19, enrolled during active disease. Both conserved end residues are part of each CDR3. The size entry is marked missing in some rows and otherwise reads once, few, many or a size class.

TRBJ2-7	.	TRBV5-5	CASNRAGGRSYEQYF
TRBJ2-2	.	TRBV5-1	CASSVRDIDTGELFF
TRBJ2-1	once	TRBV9	CASSRQRGGGPYNEQFF
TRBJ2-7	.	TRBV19	CASSITTSGSHEQYF
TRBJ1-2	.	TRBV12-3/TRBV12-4	CASSFRSGYTF
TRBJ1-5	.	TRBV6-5	CASSYDSGNNQPQHF
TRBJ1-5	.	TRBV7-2	CASSLARGGKQPQHF
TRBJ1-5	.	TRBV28	CASSYKQGIPNQPQHF
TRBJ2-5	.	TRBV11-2	CASSFSHQETQYF
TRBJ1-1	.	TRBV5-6	CASSFGTGDTEAFF
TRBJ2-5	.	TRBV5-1	CASSLSPGETQYF
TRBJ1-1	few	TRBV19	CASNLNPKTEAFF
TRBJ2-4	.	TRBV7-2	CASSNWGGRGKNIQYF
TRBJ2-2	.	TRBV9	CASSPIGPSPNGELFF
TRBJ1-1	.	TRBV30	CAWGTGLEAFF
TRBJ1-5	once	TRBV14	CASSQWLGQPQHF
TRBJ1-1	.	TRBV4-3	CASSQEYNRQFNTEAFF
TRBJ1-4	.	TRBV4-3	CASSQDSPGVNEKLFF
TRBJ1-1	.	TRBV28	CASSLSYRGYAEAFF
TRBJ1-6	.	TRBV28	CASRRTGFSPLHF
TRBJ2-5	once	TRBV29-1	CSVVRTGRGETQYF
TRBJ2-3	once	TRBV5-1	CASSLVSGDSTDTQYF
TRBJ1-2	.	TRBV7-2	CASSLDRGHGYTF
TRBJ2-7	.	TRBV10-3	CAIRTGGSEQYF
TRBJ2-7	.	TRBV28	CASSPLAGRSYEQYF
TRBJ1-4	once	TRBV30	CAWSPGQGYNEKLFF
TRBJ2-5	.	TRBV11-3	CASSHRAGGETQYF
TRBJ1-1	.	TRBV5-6	CASSFSESGTVNTEAFF
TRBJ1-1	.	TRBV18	CASSPGTYTEAFF
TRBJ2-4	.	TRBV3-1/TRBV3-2	CASSHLPTGVGNIQYF
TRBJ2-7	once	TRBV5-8	CASSGRLDRGGPQYF
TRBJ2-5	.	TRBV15	CATSRDPIYQETQYF
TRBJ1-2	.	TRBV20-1	CSASTGAGYGYTF
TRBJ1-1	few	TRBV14	CASSQDPGTGTAFF
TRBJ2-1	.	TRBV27	CASTPVGGSPPDNEQFF
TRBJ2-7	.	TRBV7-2	CASSPQGAAIYEQYF
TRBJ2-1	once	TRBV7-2	CAGRQGGSNEQFF
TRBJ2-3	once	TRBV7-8	CASSRAGTPDTQYF
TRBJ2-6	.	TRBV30	CAWSVGSGANVLTF
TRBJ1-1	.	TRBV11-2	CASSLDPGNTEAFF
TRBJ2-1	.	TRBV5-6	CASSLAYEQFF
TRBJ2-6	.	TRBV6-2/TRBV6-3	CASSSAGGSGANVLTF
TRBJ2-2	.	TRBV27	CASSFSQGDDTGELFF
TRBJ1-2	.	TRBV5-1	CASSLIMGGGYTF
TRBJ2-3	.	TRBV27	CASSAVAGVLTYTQYF
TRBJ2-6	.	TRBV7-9	CASSLVWQGSHSGANVLTF
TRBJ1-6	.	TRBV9	CASSVFDRSNSPLHF
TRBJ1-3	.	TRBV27	CASRKTGISGNTIYF
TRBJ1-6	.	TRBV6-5	CASSYSGTGHSPLHF
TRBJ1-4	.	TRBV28	CASSARTATNEKLFF
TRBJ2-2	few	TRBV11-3	CASSSGELFF
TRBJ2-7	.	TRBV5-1	CASSLLDRQHYEQYF
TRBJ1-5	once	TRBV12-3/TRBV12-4	CASSRQGNQPQHF
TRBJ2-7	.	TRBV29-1	CSVSSGLQLEQYF
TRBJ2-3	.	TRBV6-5	CASSSNLRTDTQYF